This passage covers 31 T cell receptor beta chains from one sample sequenced in a study of long-term antiretroviral therapy in people with HIV. The assay used was immunoSEQ (version v3.0), run at survey level. The data were produced by immunoSEQ multiplex PCR, yet TCRdb's version contains in-frame clones alone and is incomplete. The sample consists of fewer than 45,000 clones, about 95% of them appearing once. The sequenced sample was unsorted PBMCs, obtained 3.7 years after starting antiretroviral therapy. Receptors originate from a woman aged 45-59 years with HIV.

Only one count was recorded for this clone. The V gene is TRBV7-8, the J gene TRBJ2-5; possibly TRBD2 for D (5 bases). This CDR3 contains 17 residues. Per the germline V gene, CDR1 is SGHVS and CDR2 is FQNEAQ. Trimming left V 1 base short and J 0 bases short, with 15 bases between. The CDR3 reads CASSLGGSRRYQETQYF. The CDR3 DNA sequence: TGTGCCAGCAGCTTAGGAGGATCACGGAGGTACCAAGAGACCCAGTACTTC.

J is TRBJ2-7 and V is TRBV19; 7 nucleotides line up with TRBD2. The CDR3 contains 15 residues. V lost 7 bases, J lost 0 bases, and 9 bases stayed unmatched. Per the germline V gene, CDR1 is LNHDA and CDR2 is SQIVND (reference sequence). CDR3 nucleotide sequence: TGTGCCAGTACCCGAGCGGGGCTAGGCTCCTACGAGCAGTACTTC. It is translated as CASTRAGLGSYEQYF. The variable domain in full, with the rest retrieved from reference TRBV19 and TRBJ2-7, is DGGITQSPKYLFRKEGQNVTLSCEQNLNHDAMYWYRQDPGQGLRLIYYSQIVNDFQKGDIAEGYSVSREKKESFPLTVTSAQKNPTAFYLCASTRAGLGSYEQYFGPGTRLTVT.

The V and J genes are TRBV15 and TRBJ2-7, with TRBD1 matching 8 bases. The trim removed 0 bases at V and 4 bases at J, leaving 8 bases unmatched. CDR3 length equals 16 residues. Germline V gene lookup returns CDR1 LNHNV and CDR2 YYDKDF (reference sequence). This chain's CDR3 is CATSRDEQGALYEQYF. The DNA of the CDR3 is TGTGCCACCAGCAGAGATGAGCAGGGGGCTTTGTACGAGCAGTACTTC.

A single count supports this clone. The chain has TRBV27 and TRBJ2-1, with 9 positions matching TRBD2. V dropped 6 bases and J dropped 4; count of bases not matched to a gene: 10. This CDR3 is 16 amino acids long. Germline V CDR1 and CDR2: MNHEY, SMNVEV (reference sequence). This CDR3 reads CASSLTSSGAYNEQFF. The CDR3 nucleotides read TGTGCCAGCAGCCTGACTTCTAGCGGGGCTTACAATGAGCAGTTCTTC.

This chain joins TRBV25-1 and TRBJ2-7; TRBD1 is a possible D gene (5 bases). Germline V gives CDR1 MGHDK, CDR2 SYGVNS. V was clipped by 2 bases and J by 2 bases, with 10 bases between them. This CDR3 spans 14 amino acids. The chain's CDR3 is CASSEIGRAYEQYF. For the CDR3, the DNA is TGTGCCAGCAGTGAAATAGGCAGGGCCTACGAGCAGTACTTC.

The rearrangement joins TRBV7-9 to TRBJ2-5; 12 bases map to TRBD2. V lost 5 bases and J lost 2; bases outside the gene matches: 3. The germline V gene encodes CDR1 SEHNR and CDR2 FQNEAQ (reference sequence). CDR3 length: 15 residues. CDR3: CASSRTSGGQETQYF. CDR3 bases: TGTGCCAGCAGCCGTACTAGCGGGGGGCAAGAGACCCAGTACTTC.

The CDR3 DNA reads TGTGCCTGGAGTGTCCGAGACGAGCAGTACTTC. Its protein product is CAWSVRDEQYF. The V and J genes are TRBV30 and TRBJ2-7; D unresolved. The germline CDR1 and CDR2 sequences are GTSNPN and SVGIG (reference sequence). The CDR3 loop spans 11 amino acids. The V end was cut by 0 bases, the J end by 5 bases, with 5 bases between.

The chain uses TRBV15 and TRBJ1-4, with unresolved D. This CDR3 has 15 residues. Germline loops: CDR1 LNHNV, CDR2 YYDKDF (reference sequence). The V and J ends lost 3 bases and 6 bases respectively, with 14 bases between them. CDR3 bases: TGTGCCACCAGCAGTCCCGGGTTGCCCGATGAAAAACTGTTTTTT. It codes for CATSSPGLPDEKLFF.

This sequence joins TRBV18 and TRBJ2-3; unclear D gene. The CDR3 length is 13 residues. Germline lookup yields CDR1 KGHSH and CDR2 LQKENI. The V end lost 2 bases, the J end lost 2 bases, and 5 bases lay between the germline ends. This CDR3 is CASSPAVTDTQYF. DNA of the CDR3: TGTGCCAGCTCACCAGCGGTCACAGATACGCAGTATTTT.

The chain has TRBV5-6 and TRBJ2-6; D gene uncertain. The CDR3 contains 15 residues. Looked up from germline, CDR1 is SGHDT and CDR2 is YYEEEE. Trimming pared 1 base from V and 1 base from J, leaving 6 bases between. CDR3 loop: CASSLWGSGANVLTF. The CDR3 bases are TGTGCCAGCAGCTTGTGGGGATCTGGGGCCAACGTCCTGACTTTC.

The chain has TRBV5-4 and TRBJ2-2; 11 bases map to TRBD1. Germline lookup yields CDR1 SGHNT and CDR2 YYREEE (reference sequence). The V and J ends lost 0 bases and 7 bases, in that order; junction bases with no gene match: 11. The CDR3 is 18 amino acids. The CDR3 protein is CASSLGRQDRGRIGELFF. DNA of the CDR3: TGTGCCAGCAGCTTGGGGCGACAGGACAGGGGGCGGATCGGGGAGCTGTTTTTT. The full variable domain, in which reference TRBV5-4 and TRBJ2-2 provide the parts outside the CDR3, is ETGVTQSPTHLIKTRGQQVTLRCSSQSGHNTVSWYQQALGQGPQFIFQYYREEENGRGNFPPRFSGLQFPNYSSELNVNALELDDSALYLCASSLGRQDRGRIGELFFGEGSRLTVL.

The V call is TRBV21-1, the J call TRBJ1-2; the table's D call, TRBD1, was not checked against the DNA. TRBV21-1 represents a pseudogene. The CDR3 has 15 amino acids. The CDR3 DNA is TGTGCCAGCAGCAAGGACAGGGGGCGCGGCTATGGCTACACCTTC. This codes for CASSKDRGRGYGYTF.

The chain couples TRBV6-6 to TRBJ2-3; a weak D match, TRBD1 (5 bases). Germline-derived CDR1 and CDR2 are MNHNY and SVGAGI (reference sequence). This CDR3 has 16 residues. Deletions cut 6 bases from V and 0 bases from J, with 16 bases between. The CDR3 region has the DNA TGTGCCAGCAGCCCCCGACAGATAGCTAGCACAGATACGCAGTATTTT. This encodes CASSPRQIASTDTQYF.

The chain couples TRBV4-2 to TRBJ2-2, with D perhaps matching TRBD1 (6 bases). Germline V gene sequence: CDR1 LGHNA, CDR2 YNFKEQ. Trimming shortened V by 0 bases and J by 6 bases, and 11 bases separated the two germline ends. The CDR3 runs to 15 residues. The CDR3 bases are TGTGCCAGCAGCCAAGAGGGCAGGGGAGCCGGGGAGCTGTTTTTT. The encoded protein is CASSQEGRGAGELFF.

The genes are TRBV7-2 and TRBJ2-2; no definite D call. This CDR3 comprises 14 residues. In germline, CDR1 is SGHTA, CDR2 FQGNSA. The ends were cut back, 1 base at V and 5 bases at J, with 8 bases in the middle. CDR3: CASSLVPETGELFF. For the CDR3, the DNA is TGTGCCAGCAGCTTAGTTCCCGAGACCGGGGAGCTGTTTTTT.

This clone appeared a single time. The chain carries TRBV5-1 and TRBJ2-3; D is perhaps TRBD1 (8 bases). This CDR3 spans 14 amino acids. Germline lookup yields CDR1 SGHRS and CDR2 YFSETQ. The ends were cut back, 4 bases at V and 6 bases at J, with 15 bases in the middle. The CDR3 loop is CASSADREGDTQYF. The CDR3 DNA sequence: TGCGCCAGCAGCGCGGACAGGGAGGGTGATACGCAGTATTTT.

This clone was seen a single time. The V call is TRBV5-1, the J call TRBJ2-7, with 7 bases aligning to TRBD1. This CDR3 is built from 15 residues. V shed 0 bases, J shed 0 bases, and the junction held 3 bases outside the gene matches. CDR1 and CDR2 (germline): SGHRS, YFSETQ. The CDR3 loop reads CASSLDGTVSYEQYF. The CDR3 DNA reads as TGCGCCAGCAGCTTGGATGGGACAGTCTCCTACGAGCAGTACTTC.

The sample holds one count of this clone. The DNA of the CDR3 is TGCGCCAGCAGCCAAGGAGTGGGACAGGGAAATACCCGCTCCTACGAGCAGTACTTC. Translation gives CASSQGVGQGNTRSYEQYF. The chain recombines TRBV4-1 with TRBJ2-7; TRBD1 matches 9 bases. With 1 base clipped from V and 0 bases from J, the junction kept 13 bases outside the gene matches. Looked up from germline, CDR1 is MGHRA and CDR2 is YSYEKL. The CDR3 spans 19 residues.

The CDR3, as DNA: TGTGCCAGCAGTGATACGGTTGGCGCTTTCTTT. Encoded protein: CASSDTVGAFF. The chain combines TRBV2 with TRBJ1-1; no clear D gene. Germline V lookup: CDR1 SNHLY, CDR2 FYNNEI. The CDR3 is 11 amino acids. The germline V and J ends were trimmed by 3 bases and 11 bases, with 10 bases remaining between them.

V and J are TRBV19 and TRBJ2-7; 10 bases line up with TRBD1. Germline CDR1 is LNHDA and CDR2 is SQIVND (reference sequence). V lost 3 bases and J lost 0; bases outside the gene matches: 5. The CDR3 runs to 16 residues. The CDR3 sequence is CASSITGTGVSYEQYF. DNA for the CDR3: TGTGCCAGTAGTATCACTGGGACAGGGGTCTCCTACGAGCAGTACTTC. Variable domain in full (rest from reference TRBV19 and TRBJ2-7): DGGITQSPKYLFRKEGQNVTLSCEQNLNHDAMYWYRQDPGQGLRLIYYSQIVNDFQKGDIAEGYSVSREKKESFPLTVTSAQKNPTAFYLCASSITGTGVSYEQYFGPGTRLTVT.

This rearrangement joins TRBV30 to TRBJ2-3, with D unresolved. V lost 2 bases to trimming and J lost 2 bases, with 14 bases between them. The germline V gene encodes CDR1 GTSNPN and CDR2 SVGIG (reference sequence). The CDR3 is 15 amino acids. CDR3 amino acids: CAWSNGDLSTDTQYF. For the CDR3, the DNA is TGTGCCTGGAGTAATGGGGATTTGTCCACAGATACGCAGTATTTT.

The chain employs TRBV2 and TRBJ2-7, with 11 bases aligning to TRBD2. This CDR3 is built from 17 residues. V was clipped by 2 bases and J by 4 bases; unmatched bases: 10. Per the germline V gene, CDR1 is SNHLY and CDR2 is FYNNEI. The CDR3 is CASSESGFGTSGYEQYF. The CDR3 nucleotides are TGTGCCAGCAGTGAAAGCGGATTTGGGACTAGCGGATACGAGCAGTACTTC.

This clone was detected only once. The J gene is TRBJ2-7, the V gene TRBV19, with D tentatively TRBD1 (6 bases). From germline, CDR1 is LNHDA and CDR2 SQIVND (reference sequence). This CDR3 is built from 13 residues. Trimming shortened V by 5 bases and J by 0 bases, and 8 bases separated the two germline ends. CDR3 bases: TGTGCCAGTAGTGCAGGGGTCTCCTACGAGCAGTACTTC. Translated: CASSAGVSYEQYF.

J is TRBJ2-2 and V is TRBV5-4; D perhaps matches TRBD1 (6 bases). This CDR3 is built from 16 residues. Trimming left V 0 bases short and J 1 base short, with 10 bases between. Germline-derived CDR1 and CDR2 are SGHNT and YYREEE (reference sequence). Here the CDR3 reads CASSLGGRRNTGELFF. CDR3 DNA sequence: TGTGCCAGCAGCTTGGGGGGGCGGAGGAACACCGGGGAGCTGTTTTTT.

This clone showed up just once. The chain uses TRBV29-1 and TRBJ1-2; D not resolved. CDR3 length equals 12 residues. Between the trimmed V and J ends, which lost 1 base and 4 bases, there was a span of 7 bases. The germline CDR1 and CDR2 sequences are SQVTM and ANQGSEA. This CDR3 reads CSVEAWSYGYTF. The CDR3 region has the DNA TGCAGCGTTGAAGCATGGAGCTATGGCTACACCTTC.

Turning to this clone: One end of the junction fails to match germline, which may point to a read error. The chain has TRBV7-7 and TRBJ2-2; perhaps TRBD2 as D (5 bases). CDR3 length: 13 residues. Germline V gives CDR1 SSHAT, CDR2 FNYEAQ (reference sequence). The CDR3 is CASSLEGSGELFF. The CDR3 region has the DNA TGTGCTAGCAGCTTAGAGGGCTCCGGGGAGCTGTTTTTT.

As for this clone: The junction shows a germline mismatch at one end, possibly a read error. The chain uses TRBV28 and TRBJ2-7; a possible D gene is TRBD2 (7 bases). Germline V lookup: CDR1 MDHEN, CDR2 SYDVKM. The length of the CDR3 is 15 residues. The CDR3 nucleotides are TGTGCCAGCAGTCCCTGGGGGGGCGACTCCCACGAGCAGTACTTC. Protein: CASSPWGGDSHEQYF.

The chain uses TRBV7-9 and TRBJ1-2; D uncertain. The CDR3 loop spans 14 amino acids. Trimming left V 5 bases short and J 5 bases short, with 15 bases between. Germline CDR1 SEHNR, CDR2 FQNEAQ (reference sequence). CDR3 DNA sequence: TGTGCCAGCAGCCAACTGGCACCCTTGTATGGCTACACCTTC. Its translation is CASSQLAPLYGYTF.

The chain joins TRBV28 to TRBJ1-2, with D perhaps matching TRBD1 (5 bases). The CDR3 loop spans 13 amino acids. Germline V gene data show CDR1 as MDHEN and CDR2 as SYDVKM. The V end was cut by 7 bases, the J end by 0 bases, with 9 bases between. The CDR3 loop is CASTGLTNYGYTF. CDR3 nucleotides: TGTGCCAGCACAGGGTTAACTAACTATGGCTACACCTTC.

This chain joins TRBV7-3 and TRBJ2-3; 10 nucleotides match TRBD2. Per germline, CDR1 SGHTA and CDR2 FQGTGA. Losses at the gene ends were 0 bases for V and 4 bases for J; bases not matched to a gene: 4. The CDR3 has 16 amino acids. The CDR3 spells CASSLTSGGFSDTQYF. The CDR3 DNA is TGTGCCAGCAGCTTAACTAGCGGGGGGTTCTCAGATACGCAGTATTTT.

This chain joins TRBV7-3 and TRBJ2-3; D is perhaps TRBD1 or TRBD2 (5 bases each). Germline loops: CDR1 SGHTA, CDR2 FQGTGA. Between the trimmed V and J ends, which lost 6 bases and 4 bases, there was a span of 14 bases. There are 14 residues in the CDR3. This CDR3 reads CASRSGMGADTQYF. For the CDR3, the DNA is TGTGCCAGCAGGTCAGGGATGGGGGCAGATACGCAGTATTTT.